The rows below give T cell receptor beta chains drawn from one sample of a study of blood T cell repertoires in COVID-19. The repertoire was sequenced with immunoSEQ multiplex PCR; TCRdb's copy has only in-frame clones and lacks some. The sample yields fewer than 100,000 clones, around nine tenths seen once. Sequenced material: peripheral blood. All receptors come from a man over 45 with acute or convalescent COVID-19. The CDR3 runs from the conserved cysteine through the conserved F or W. A D gene is named only where the DNA matches it firmly. Size tells how often a clone was seen (once, few, many) or the class of an expanded clone, and some rows leave it out.

D gene	clone size	V gene	J gene	CDR3 DNA	CDR3 protein
.	.	TRBV3-1/TRBV3-2	TRBJ2-7	TGTGCCAGCAGCCAAGATTCAGGGCCAACCTACGAGCAGTACTTC	CASSQDSGPTYEQYF
TRBD2	.	TRBV9	TRBJ2-3	TGTGCCAGCAGCGCTAGCGGGAATAGCGGAGATACGCAGTATTTT	CASSASGNSGDTQYF
.	.	TRBV10-1	TRBJ1-2	TGCGCCAGCAGTGGACAGGACGGCTATGGCTACACCTTC	CASSGQDGYGYTF
.	few	TRBV3-1/TRBV3-2	TRBJ2-7	TGTGCCAGCAGCCAAAACGGGATCTGGGAGCAGTACTTC	CASSQNGIWEQYF
.	.	TRBV5-4	TRBJ1-2	TGTGCCAGCAGCTTGGACAGCAACTATGGCTACACCTTC	CASSLDSNYGYTF
.	.	TRBV21-1	TRBJ2-3	TGTGCCTCCGCCAGGGGCTACTTCACAGATACGCAGTATTTT	CASARGYFTDTQYF
.	.	TRBV27	TRBJ1-2	TGTGCCAGCAGTTTATCGCCCGGGGGTGACGGCTACACCTTC	CASSLSPGGDGYTF
.	.	TRBV2	TRBJ1-1	TGTGCCAACCTAAGAGGGACTGAAGCTTTCTTT	CANLRGTEAFF
.	.	TRBV5-1	TRBJ2-1	TGCGCCAGCAGCTTGAGTCAGTACTACAATGAGCAGTTCTTC	CASSLSQYYNEQFF
TRBD2	.	TRBV14	TRBJ2-1	TGTGCCAGTCGACTAGCGGGAGTATCCGATGAGCAGTTCTTC	CASRLAGVSDEQFF
.	.	TRBV10-3	TRBJ2-7	TGTGCCATCAGTGAATCCAGGACAAGAAGGAGCGAGCAGTACTTC	CAISESRTRRSEQYF
.	.	TRBV6-5	TRBJ1-2	TGTGCCAGCAGTTACTCTAAACAGATCTATGGCTACACCTTC	CASSYSKQIYGYTF
TRBD2	.	TRBV5-1	TRBJ2-1	TGCGCCAGCAGCTGGGCGGGAGCGGGAAATGAGCAGTTCTTC	CASSWAGAGNEQFF
TRBD2	.	TRBV19	TRBJ2-1	TGTGCCACCGAGAGGGTCGGGGGGAATGAGCAGTTCTTC	CATERVGGNEQFF
TRBD1	.	TRBV3-1/TRBV3-2	TRBJ1-3	TGTGCCAGCAGCCAGGGGGGACAGGGTGGAAACACCATATATTTT	CASSQGGQGGNTIYF
TRBD1	.	TRBV7-9	TRBJ1-5	TGTGCCAGCAGCTTCCAGGGGGCCCATAGCAATCAGCCCCAGCATTTT	CASSFQGAHSNQPQHF
.	.	TRBV11-2	TRBJ2-2	TGTGCCAGCAGCTTAGCGGTTGGGAACACCGGGGAGCTGTTTTTT	CASSLAVGNTGELFF
TRBD1	.	TRBV10-3	TRBJ2-1	TGTGCCATCAGGGCGGGACAGGGGCTGAGAGACGACTACAATGAGCAGTTCTTC	CAIRAGQGLRDDYNEQFF
TRBD2	few	TRBV7-9	TRBJ2-1	TGTGCCAGCATTCAGAGCGGGGAGAGCTCCTACAATGAGCAGTTCTTC	CASIQSGESSYNEQFF
TRBD1	.	TRBV7-9	TRBJ1-2	TGTGCCAGCAGCTTAGACAGGGGCTATGGCTACACCTTC	CASSLDRGYGYTF
TRBD2	.	TRBV7-9	TRBJ2-5	TGTGCCAGCAGCTTAGCGGGAGGGCCGAGGGAGACCCAGTACTTC	CASSLAGGPRETQYF
.	.	TRBV11-3	TRBJ1-1	TGTGCCAGCAGCTCCACAGGGAGCACTGAAGCTTTCTTT	CASSSTGSTEAFF
TRBD1	.	TRBV6-1	TRBJ2-1	TGTGCCAGCAGACAACAGGGGAATTTGGGGAATGAGCAGTTCTTC	CASRQQGNLGNEQFF
TRBD2	.	TRBV5-4	TRBJ2-1	TGTGCCAGCAGTTTCGGGGGGAGTGGGCAGTTCTTC	CASSFGGSGQFF
.	.	TRBV4-1	TRBJ1-5	TGCGCCAGCAGCCAAGATAACGAGGCGAATAGCAATCAGCCCCAGCATTTT	CASSQDNEANSNQPQHF
.	.	TRBV24-1	TRBJ2-2	TGTGCCACCAGTGATCCTCGGACACTCTACACCGGGGAGCTGTTTTTT	CATSDPRTLYTGELFF
TRBD1	.	TRBV19	TRBJ1-4	TGTGCCAGTAGTACGCCCGGACAGGGTCGTTCTGAAAAACTGTTTTTT	CASSTPGQGRSEKLFF
TRBD2	.	TRBV7-3	TRBJ2-1	TGTGCCAGCAGCTCGATCAATGGGACTAGCGGGAGACTATTACGGGTGGGTGAGCAGTTCTTC	CASSSINGTSGRLLRVGEQFF
TRBD1	.	TRBV30	TRBJ2-7	TGTGCCTGGAGTAGACAGGGGAACGAGCAGTACTTC	CAWSRQGNEQYF
TRBD1	.	TRBV19	TRBJ1-2	TGTGCCAGTAGTATGGCCGGACAGGCCGGGGACTATGGCTACACCTTC	CASSMAGQAGDYGYTF
TRBD1	.	TRBV7-8	TRBJ1-5	TGTGCCAGCAGCTTAGCGCTTTCGGACAGGGGCAATCAGCCCCAGCATTTT	CASSLALSDRGNQPQHF